This is a list of T cell receptor beta chains from one sample in a study of Graves' ophthalmopathy and Graves' hyperthyroidism. MiXCR, run by TCRdb on the multiplex PCR reads, gives a single entry per CDR3 protein. This sample has roughly 500,000 distinct CDR3 sequences, with around an eighth found just once. Material: blood. The source is a woman aged 25 to 39 with Graves' ophthalmopathy. The CDR3 runs from the conserved cysteine through the conserved F or W. Each record gives: V gene, J gene, clone size, D gene, CDR3 protein, CDR3 DNA. The D gene is left open where the match is weak. The listing skips clone size in some rows; elsewhere it reads once, few, many or a size class.

>TRBV19|TRBJ2-7|many|TRBD2
CASSIGGRASYEQYF
TGTGCCAGTAGTATCGGCGGGAGAGCTTCCTACGAGCAGTACTTC
>TRBV24-1|TRBJ1-2|once|TRBD1
CATSPGQGSDGYTF
TGTGCCACCAGTCCGGGACAGGGCTCTGACGGCTACACCTTC
>TRBV5-1|TRBJ1-3|many|NA
CASSEGRGAPSGNTIYF
TGCGCCAGCAGCGAGGGACGGGGGGCCCCCTCTGGAAACACCATATATTTT
>TRBV28|TRBJ2-5|many|NA
CASSSPRRDARKTQYF
TGTGCCAGCAGTTCCCCTCGCAGGGATGCTCGTAAGACCCAGTACTTC
>TRBV7-3|TRBJ2-2|many|NA
CASSPRQIGELFF
TGTGCCAGCAGCCCCCGACAAATCGGGGAGCTGTTTTTT
>TRBV6-1|TRBJ2-7|many|TRBD2
CASRVFAGGGYEQYF
TGTGCCAGCAGGGTGTTTGCGGGAGGAGGCTACGAGCAGTACTTC
>TRBV12-3/TRBV12-4|TRBJ1-3|many|NA
CASTLAWTNTPTGNTIYF
TGTGCCAGCACCCTAGCGTGGACAAATACTCCTACTGGAAACACCATATATTTT
>TRBV25-1|TRBJ2-7|NA|NA
CASSSPTVYEQYF
TGTGCCAGCAGTTCACCGACTGTCTACGAGCAGTACTTC
>TRBV4-1|TRBJ2-7|NA|NA
CASSLAWGNDYYEQYF
TGCGCCAGCAGCCTTGCGTGGGGTAATGATTACTACGAGCAGTACTTC
>TRBV6-4|TRBJ1-1|many|NA
CASRARENTEAFF
TGTGCCAGCAGGGCCAGGGAAAACACTGAAGCTTTCTTT
>TRBV3-1|TRBJ2-2|NA|NA
CASSQRRAAGELFF
TGTGCCAGCAGCCAAAGGCGGGCGGCCGGGGAGCTGTTTTTT
>TRBV29-1|TRBJ2-2|NA|TRBD1
CSVEGQDYTGELFF
TGCAGCGTTGAGGGACAGGATTATACCGGGGAGCTGTTTTTT
>TRBV5-1|TRBJ1-1|many|NA
CASSLSGGSNTEAFF
TGCGCCAGCAGCTTGAGCGGGGGAAGTAACACTGAAGCTTTCTTT
>TRBV30|TRBJ1-1|many|NA
CAWDRQKNTEAFF
TGTGCCTGGGATAGACAGAAAAACACTGAAGCTTTCTTT
>TRBV6-5|TRBJ1-5|many|TRBD1
CASSYVVDREVNQPQHF
TGTGCCAGCAGTTACGTTGTGGACAGGGAAGTCAATCAGCCCCAGCATTTT
>TRBV2|TRBJ2-2|many|NA
CASSKGGPGELFF
TGTGCCAGCAGTAAAGGAGGGCCCGGGGAGCTGTTTTTT
>TRBV20-1|TRBJ1-1|many|NA
CSARSPGRPGGNTEAFF
TGCAGTGCTAGATCTCCTGGGCGCCCCGGAGGGAACACTGAAGCTTTCTTT
>TRBV25-1|TRBJ1-1|many|NA
CASSPTIWAEAFF
TGTGCCAGCAGTCCGACGATATGGGCTGAAGCTTTCTTT
>TRBV2|TRBJ1-2|NA|NA
CASTPLAGTNYGYTF
TGTGCCAGCACCCCCTTAGCAGGGACTAACTATGGCTACACCTTC
>TRBV5-1|TRBJ2-2|NA|NA
CASSDTGNTGELFF
TGCGCCAGCAGCGACACGGGAAACACCGGGGAGCTGTTTTTT
>TRBV4-2|TRBJ2-7|many|TRBD1
CASSHLAGDRGYEQYF
TGTGCCAGCAGCCATCTGGCCGGGGACAGGGGCTACGAGCAGTACTTC
>TRBV11-1|TRBJ2-2|many|NA
CASSLADDRRTGELFF
TGTGCCAGCAGCTTAGCGGATGACAGACGCACCGGGGAGCTGTTTTTT
>TRBV14|TRBJ1-1|many|NA
CASSQMGDPEAFF
TGTGCCAGCAGCCAGATGGGCGACCCTGAAGCTTTCTTT
>TRBV29-1|TRBJ2-2|many|NA
CSVPRSGGTGTGELFF
TGCAGCGTCCCCCGATCTGGGGGGACGGGCACCGGGGAGCTGTTTTTT